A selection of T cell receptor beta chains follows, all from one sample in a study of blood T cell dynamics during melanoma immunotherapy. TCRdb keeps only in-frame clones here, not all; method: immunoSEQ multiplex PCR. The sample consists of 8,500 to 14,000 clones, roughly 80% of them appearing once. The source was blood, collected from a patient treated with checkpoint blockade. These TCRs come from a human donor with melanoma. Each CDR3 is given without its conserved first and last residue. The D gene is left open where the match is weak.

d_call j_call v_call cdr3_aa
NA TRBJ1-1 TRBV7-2 ASSWGKAPRGTEAF
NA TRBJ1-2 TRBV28 ASSSSGEGSYGYT
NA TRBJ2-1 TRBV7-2 ASSGISYGEQF
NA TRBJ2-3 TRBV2 ASSQGTDTQY
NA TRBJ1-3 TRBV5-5 ASSLETESGNTIY
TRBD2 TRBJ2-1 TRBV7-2 ASSLHSGTSSYNEQF
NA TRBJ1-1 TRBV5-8 ASSFGGNTEAF
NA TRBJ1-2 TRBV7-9 ASSQMTEVTAGYT
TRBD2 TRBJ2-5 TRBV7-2 ASSPRASGVKETQY
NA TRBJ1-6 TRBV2 ASSEGGYNSPLH
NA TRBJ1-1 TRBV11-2 ASSLGNRAPEAF
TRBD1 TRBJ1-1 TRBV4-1 ASSQDPSGTDYFPGAEAF
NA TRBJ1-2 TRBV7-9 ASSFSQGSNYGYT
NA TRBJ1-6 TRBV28 ASSFQGTRNSPLH
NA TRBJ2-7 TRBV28 ASSRGKGVRSEQY
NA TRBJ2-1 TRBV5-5 ASSLGLDVYNEQF
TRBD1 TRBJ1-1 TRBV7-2 ASSETQGATEAF
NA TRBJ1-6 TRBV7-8 ASSWQGSLNYNSPLH
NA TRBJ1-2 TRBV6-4 ASSDSGTPGGYT
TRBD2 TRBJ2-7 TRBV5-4 ASSLPGGRPIREQY
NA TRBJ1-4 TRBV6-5 ASTPEGREKLF
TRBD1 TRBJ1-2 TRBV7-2 ASSPAGTGGSYGYT
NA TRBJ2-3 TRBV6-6 ASSYSSRRTDTQY
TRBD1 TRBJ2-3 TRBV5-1 ASSQGQGASDTQY
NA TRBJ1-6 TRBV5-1 ASSWRGGGVNSPLH
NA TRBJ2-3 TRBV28 ASSSAAEDHSTDTQY
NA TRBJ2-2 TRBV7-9 ASSPLWTFTGELF
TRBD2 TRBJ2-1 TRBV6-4 ASSDWSAGAYNEQF
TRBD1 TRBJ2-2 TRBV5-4 ASSLGTDRGAGELF
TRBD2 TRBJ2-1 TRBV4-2 ASSIGGGVYNEQF
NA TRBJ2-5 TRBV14 ASSQRGFGETQY
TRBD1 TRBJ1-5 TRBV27 ASSLTGVGNQPQH
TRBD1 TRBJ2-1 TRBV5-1 ASSQGQGAAEQF
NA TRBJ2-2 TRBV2 ASRVDSGELF
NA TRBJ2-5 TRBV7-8 ASSLWSSREETQY
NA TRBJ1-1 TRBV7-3 ASSSGHQSTEAF
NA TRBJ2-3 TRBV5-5 ASSLALRDPTDTQY
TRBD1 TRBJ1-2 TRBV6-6 ASSHDRGSYGYT
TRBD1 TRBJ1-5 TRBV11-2 ASRSGQGEGQPQH
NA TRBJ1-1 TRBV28 ASSPQGNTEAF
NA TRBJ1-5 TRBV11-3 ASSPSRGGIHQPQH
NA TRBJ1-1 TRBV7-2 ASSLASHTEAF
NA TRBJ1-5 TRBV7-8 ASSPTDGDQPQH
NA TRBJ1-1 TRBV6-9 ASSYAEQAF
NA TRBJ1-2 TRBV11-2 ASSPSGGANYGYT
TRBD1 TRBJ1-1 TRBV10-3 AISTPGSGGTEAF
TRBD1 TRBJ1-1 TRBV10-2 ASGGQGWNEAF
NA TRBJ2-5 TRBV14 ASSQKDRRETQY
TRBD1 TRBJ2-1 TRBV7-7 ASSRGQGNNEQF
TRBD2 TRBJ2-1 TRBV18 ASSPGTTYNEQF
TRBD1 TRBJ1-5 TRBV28 ASRPETGSQPQH
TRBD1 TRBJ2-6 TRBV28 ASSPTGGEVYSGANVLT
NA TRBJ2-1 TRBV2 ASKQRTSNEQF
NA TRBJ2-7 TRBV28 ASSVGAIHEQY
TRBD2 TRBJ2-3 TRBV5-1 ASSDLGGLAMDTQY